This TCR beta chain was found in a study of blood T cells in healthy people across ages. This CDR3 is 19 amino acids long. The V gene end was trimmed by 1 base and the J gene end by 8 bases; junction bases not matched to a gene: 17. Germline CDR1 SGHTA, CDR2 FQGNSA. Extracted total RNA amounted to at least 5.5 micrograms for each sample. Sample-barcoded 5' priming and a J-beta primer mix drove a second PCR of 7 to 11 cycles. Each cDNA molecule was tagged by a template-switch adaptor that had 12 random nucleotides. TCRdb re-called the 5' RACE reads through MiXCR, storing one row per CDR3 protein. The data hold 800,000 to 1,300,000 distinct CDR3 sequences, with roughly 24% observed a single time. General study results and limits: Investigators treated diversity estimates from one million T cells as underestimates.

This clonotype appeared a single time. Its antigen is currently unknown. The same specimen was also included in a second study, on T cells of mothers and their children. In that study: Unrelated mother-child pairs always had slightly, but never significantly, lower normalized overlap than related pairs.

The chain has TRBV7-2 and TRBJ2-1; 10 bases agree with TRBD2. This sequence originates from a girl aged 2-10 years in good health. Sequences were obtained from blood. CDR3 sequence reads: CASSLVGLAVAGSWDEQFF. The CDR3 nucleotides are TGTGCCAGCAGCTTAGTCGGACTAGCGGTCGCTGGGTCTTGGGATGAGCAGTTCTTC.